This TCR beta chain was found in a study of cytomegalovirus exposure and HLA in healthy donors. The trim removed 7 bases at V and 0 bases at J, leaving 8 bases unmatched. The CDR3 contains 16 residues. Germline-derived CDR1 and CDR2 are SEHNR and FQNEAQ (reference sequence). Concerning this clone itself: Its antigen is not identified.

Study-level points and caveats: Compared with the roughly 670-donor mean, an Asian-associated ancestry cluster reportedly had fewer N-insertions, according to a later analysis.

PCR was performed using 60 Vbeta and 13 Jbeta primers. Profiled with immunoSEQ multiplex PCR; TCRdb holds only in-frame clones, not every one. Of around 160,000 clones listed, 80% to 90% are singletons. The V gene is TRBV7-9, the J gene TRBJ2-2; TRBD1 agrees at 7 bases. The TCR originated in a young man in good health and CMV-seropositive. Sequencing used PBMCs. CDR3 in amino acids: CASTPRGTANTGELFF. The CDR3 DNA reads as TGTGCCAGCACTCCCAGGGGGACAGCGAACACCGGGGAGCTGTTTTTT. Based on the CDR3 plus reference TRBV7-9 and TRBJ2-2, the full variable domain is DTGVSQNPRHKITKRGQNVTFRCDPISEHNRLYWYRQTLGQGPEFLTYFQNEAQLEKSRLLSDRFSAERPKGSFSTLEIQRTEQGDSAMYLCASTPRGTANTGELFFGEGSRLTVL.